A selection of T cell receptor beta chains follows, all from one sample in a study of blood T cell repertoires in COVID-19. Profiled with immunoSEQ multiplex PCR; TCRdb holds only in-frame clones, not every one. The sample lists 180,000 or so clones; approximately 84% were seen once. Sequenced: peripheral blood. The source of these receptors is a man between 35 and 55 years old who had recovered from COVID-19. The CDR3 runs from the conserved cysteine through the conserved F or W. D genes are given only for firm matches. Clone size is given for some rows only: seen once, a few or many times, or a class if the clone is expanded.

NA | TRBJ1-4 | TRBD1 | 15 | TRBV6-5 | TGTGCCAGCAGAACCGGGGACAGGGGAAGGGAAAAACTGTTTTTT | CASRTGDRGREKLFF
once | TRBJ1-6 | NA | 15 | TRBV7-8 | TGTGCCAGCAGCTTAGGCGCAGGTTCAGGTTCACCCCTCCACTTT | CASSLGAGSGSPLHF
NA | TRBJ1-4 | NA | 13 | TRBV11-3 | TGTGCCAGCAGCCCGAGGAGGAATGAAAAACTGTTTTTT | CASSPRRNEKLFF
NA | TRBJ2-2 | TRBD1 | 12 | TRBV10-3 | TGTGCCATGGGACAGGGTACCGGGGAGCTGTTTTTT | CAMGQGTGELFF
once | TRBJ1-3 | TRBD1 | 17 | TRBV29-1 | TGCAGCAAGGGTCCCGGCGGGACAGAGTTCTCTGGAAACACCATATATTTT | CSKGPGGTEFSGNTIYF
few | TRBJ2-1 | NA | 16 | TRBV28 | TGTGCCAGCAGTTTACAGGGGAGTAGGGCCTACAATGAGCAGTTCTTC | CASSLQGSRAYNEQFF
few | TRBJ2-1 | TRBD2 | 15 | TRBV19 | TGTGCCAGTAGTTCTGGGACTAGCGGAAGCAATGAGCAGTTCTTC | CASSSGTSGSNEQFF
NA | TRBJ2-7 | TRBD2 | 15 | TRBV29-1 | TGCAGCGTTGCCGGGACTACCCGAGCCTCCTACGAGCAGTACTTC | CSVAGTTRASYEQYF
NA | TRBJ1-1 | NA | 12 | TRBV12-5 | TGTGCTAGTGGCGTACCCCGCCAGGAAGCTTTCTTT | CASGVPRQEAFF
NA | TRBJ2-3 | NA | 14 | TRBV7-2 | TGTGCCAGCAGCTTATCGGGGGGCCCTGATACGCAGTATTTT | CASSLSGGPDTQYF
NA | TRBJ1-1 | NA | 13 | TRBV6-4 | TGTGCCAGCAATACGCGCATGAACACTGAAGCTTTCTTT | CASNTRMNTEAFF
NA | TRBJ2-1 | TRBD2 | 15 | TRBV9 | TGTGCCAGCAGCGTAAACGGGCTAGCGGGGGTCGAGCAGTTCTTC | CASSVNGLAGVEQFF
NA | TRBJ2-1 | TRBD1 | 15 | TRBV7-2 | TGTGCCAGCAGAGAGCGACAGGGGGGTAACAATGAGCAGTTCTTC | CASRERQGGNNEQFF
NA | TRBJ2-7 | TRBD2 | 15 | TRBV7-6 | TGTGCCAGCAGCTTGGCGGGAGGGCCAGCCTACGAGCAGTACTTC | CASSLAGGPAYEQYF
NA | TRBJ2-7 | TRBD2 | 17 | TRBV5-4 | TGTGCCAGCAGCCCCCCGGGACTAGCGGGAGGTAACTACGAGCAGTACTTC | CASSPPGLAGGNYEQYF
once | TRBJ2-2 | NA | 14 | TRBV6-5 | TGTGCCAGCAGCTATCAGGGATACACCGGGGAGCTGTTTTTT | CASSYQGYTGELFF
NA | TRBJ1-1 | TRBD1 | 14 | TRBV6-6 | TGTGCCAGCAGGGCAGGGGGAACGTACACTGAAGCTTTCTTT | CASRAGGTYTEAFF
NA | TRBJ2-2 | NA | 14 | TRBV7-9 | TGTGCCAGCAGCCCAGATACAGGGACCGGGGAGCTGTTTTTT | CASSPDTGTGELFF
NA | TRBJ1-3 | NA | 13 | TRBV28 | TGTGCCAGCCGGTTGGTCTCTGGAAACACCATATATTTT | CASRLVSGNTIYF
NA | TRBJ2-5 | TRBD2 | 16 | TRBV4-3 | TGCGCCAGCAGCCACAGCAGCGGGGGGCTACAAGAGACCCAGTACTTC | CASSHSSGGLQETQYF
NA | TRBJ1-6 | TRBD1 | 13 | TRBV30 | TGTGCCTGGAGTGTACAGGGGCTCTCACCCCTCCACTTT | CAWSVQGLSPLHF
NA | TRBJ2-1 | TRBD2 | 15 | TRBV6-2/TRBV6-3 | TGTGCCAGCAGTTGGACCACAGCGGGGGGCAATGAGCAGTTCTTC | CASSWTTAGGNEQFF
NA | TRBJ1-6 | NA | 14 | TRBV7-2 | TGTGCCAGCAGCCTGAGCGTCGAGGTTTCATCCCTCCACTTT | CASSLSVEVSSLHF
NA | TRBJ2-7 | TRBD2 | 15 | TRBV7-2 | TGTGCCAGCAGCGAGACTAGCGGGTCGTTCTACGAGCAGTACTTC | CASSETSGSFYEQYF
NA | TRBJ2-1 | NA | 15 | TRBV6-4 | TGTGCCACCGCTAATCGGCAGGGTGTTAGGAATGAGCAGTTCTTC | CATANRQGVRNEQFF
once | TRBJ2-7 | TRBD2 | 16 | TRBV4-2 | TGTGCCAGCAGCCAAGACAACGGAGCGGGAGTTCGCGAGCAGTACTTC | CASSQDNGAGVREQYF
NA | TRBJ1-4 | NA | 13 | TRBV30 | TGTGCCTGGAGTCATCGTTTGGGCGTGGAACTGTTTTTT | CAWSHRLGVELFF
NA | TRBJ2-5 | TRBD2 | 18 | TRBV14 | TGTGCCAGCAGCCCCGGACTAGCGGGGATCCCCGACCAAGAGACCCAGTACTTC | CASSPGLAGIPDQETQYF
NA | TRBJ2-1 | TRBD2 | 12 | TRBV7-9 | TGTGCCAGCACCTTGGGAGGGCGTGAGCAGTTCTTC | CASTLGGREQFF
NA | TRBJ2-5 | NA | 15 | TRBV5-4 | TGTGCCAGCAGCCAGGGGACAAGAAGCCAAGAGACCCAGTACTTC | CASSQGTRSQETQYF
NA | TRBJ2-1 | NA | 15 | TRBV18 | TGTGCCAGCTCCCCGGGACTCCAGCTTTACAATGAGCAGTTCTTC | CASSPGLQLYNEQFF
once | TRBJ2-5 | TRBD1 | 16 | TRBV9 | TGTGCCAGCAGCGTAGTCCCAGGGGGCGCGGAAGAGACCCAGTACTTC | CASSVVPGGAEETQYF
NA | TRBJ1-1 | NA | 9 | TRBV2 | TGTGCCCCAGGGGTTGAAGCTTTCTTT | CAPGVEAFF
NA | TRBJ2-7 | TRBD1 | 14 | TRBV7-9 | TGTGCCAGCAGACCACGGGACAGCCCCTACGAGCAGTACTTC | CASRPRDSPYEQYF
NA | TRBJ2-3 | TRBD2 | 15 | TRBV7-6 | TGTGCCAGCAACACCCAAGGAGCGGGGGCAGATACGCAGTATTTT | CASNTQGAGADTQYF
NA | TRBJ2-3 | TRBD2 | 17 | TRBV7-2 | TGTGCCAGCAGCTTAGCACTAGCGGGGGGGTCCACAGATACGCAGTATTTT | CASSLALAGGSTDTQYF
NA | TRBJ2-4 | NA | 21 | TRBV1 | TGCACCAGCAGCCAAGACCGGGGAGCCCAAACCCGGACTCTAGCCAAAAACATTCAGTACTTC | CTSSQDRGAQTRTLAKNIQYF
once | TRBJ1-2 | NA | 14 | TRBV6-5 | TGTGCCAGCAGTTACGGTGGCAGGGCCTATGGCTACACCTTC | CASSYGGRAYGYTF
NA | TRBJ2-7 | NA | 14 | TRBV6-2/TRBV6-3 | TGTGCCAGCAGCCGCGCCACACACCGGGACTCGCAGTACTTC | CASSRATHRDSQYF
NA | TRBJ2-5 | NA | 14 | TRBV9 | TGTGCCAGCAGCGCCTGGGGGCAGCAAGAGACCCAGTACTTC | CASSAWGQQETQYF
NA | TRBJ2-5 | NA | 13 | TRBV12-3/TRBV12-4 | TGTGCCAGCAGCAGACAGGTGGAAGAGACCCAGTACTTC | CASSRQVEETQYF
few | TRBJ1-4 | NA | 14 | TRBV11-3 | TGTGCCAGCAGCCGACTTGGACTGTCGGAAAAACTGTTTTTT | CASSRLGLSEKLFF
NA | TRBJ1-1 | NA | 14 | TRBV7-2 | TGTGCCAGCAGCACCAACAGGCTGAACACTGAAGCTTTCTTT | CASSTNRLNTEAFF
NA | TRBJ2-7 | TRBD2 | 16 | TRBV6-1 | TGTGCCAGCAGTGAAGGATGGGCTAGCGGTTCCTACGAGCAGTACTTC | CASSEGWASGSYEQYF
NA | TRBJ2-2 | NA | 14 | TRBV27 | TGTGCCAGCAGTCACTCCCGGAACACCGGGGAGCTGTTTTTT | CASSHSRNTGELFF
NA | TRBJ1-2 | NA | 13 | TRBV6-6 | TGTGCCAGCAGTTACCAGGGGAACTATGGCTACACCTTC | CASSYQGNYGYTF
NA | TRBJ2-7 | NA | 14 | TRBV5-1 | TGCGCCAGCAGCTTGGACGGACTCGTATACGAGCAGTACTTC | CASSLDGLVYEQYF
NA | TRBJ1-4 | TRBD1 | 15 | TRBV4-1 | TGCGCCAGCAGCCGACAGGACAGGCTTAATGAAAAACTGTTTTTT | CASSRQDRLNEKLFF
NA | TRBJ1-2 | TRBD1 | 13 | TRBV11-2 | TGTGCCAGCAGCTCGGGACAGCACTATGGCTACACCTTC | CASSSGQHYGYTF
NA | TRBJ2-5 | TRBD2 | 13 | TRBV29-1 | TGCAGCGGTAGCGGGGGGGCCTGGGAGACCCAGTACTTC | CSGSGGAWETQYF
NA | TRBJ2-5 | TRBD2 | 16 | TRBV7-8 | TGTGCCAGCAGCCCCTTTGGGGGGGACGTGTCAGAGACCCAGTACTTC | CASSPFGGDVSETQYF
NA | TRBJ1-1 | TRBD1 | 16 | TRBV19 | TGTGCCAGTAGACTCCCGGGACAGGGAATGGGCACTGAAGCTTTCTTT | CASRLPGQGMGTEAFF
NA | TRBJ2-7 | TRBD1 | 14 | TRBV5-6 | TGTGCCAGCAGCTTGGGGACAGGGGGCCGCGAGCAGTACTTC | CASSLGTGGREQYF
NA | TRBJ2-3 | NA | 14 | TRBV27 | TGTGCCAGCAGTTTATCTAGTCTAGCAAATACGCAGTATTTT | CASSLSSLANTQYF
NA | TRBJ2-5 | NA | 16 | TRBV4-3 | TGCGCCAGCAGCCAAAACCCCAGGGGTAGCCGGGAGACCCAGTACTTC | CASSQNPRGSRETQYF
NA | TRBJ1-2 | NA | 13 | TRBV27 | TGTGCCAGCAGTTTTCGTAGATACTATGGCTACACCTTC | CASSFRRYYGYTF
NA | TRBJ1-1 | NA | 14 | TRBV5-4 | TGTGCCAGCAGCTTGGATGACAGGTACACTGAAGCTTTCTTT | CASSLDDRYTEAFF